Each of the 21 T cell receptor beta chains below was sequenced from the same sample in a study of blood T cells in healthy people across ages. Sample-barcoded 5' priming and a J-beta primer mix drove a second PCR of roughly 7 to 11 cycles. Using its own MiXCR run on the 5' RACE reads, TCRdb lists one record per CDR3 protein. The sample consists of 350,000 to 450,000 distinct CDR3 sequences, approximately 51% of them appearing once. Sequencing was done on a sample of blood. These receptors all stem from a man between 60 and 75 years old in good health.

About this clonotype itself: A much larger clone lies a single base off, so this may be a read error. This chain joins TRBV3-1 and TRBJ1-2; D is possibly TRBD1 (5 bases). CDR3 size: 12 residues. Per the germline V gene, CDR1 is LGHDT and CDR2 is YNNKEL (reference sequence). CDR3: CANSPLGGGYTF. The CDR3 coding sequence is TGTGCCAACAGCCCCCTCGGGGGTGGCTACACCTTC.

The chain uses TRBV9 and TRBJ2-4; possibly TRBD1 or TRBD2 for D (5 bases each). The J call is in doubt because the DNA end fits TRBJ2-7 better. Germline CDR1 and CDR2: SGDLS and YYNGEE. The length of the CDR3 is 16 residues. CDR3: CASSVGIGTEFYEQYF. DNA of the CDR3: TGTGCCAGCAGCGTAGGGATCGGGACGGAATTCTACGAGCAGTACTTC.

The genes are TRBV28 and TRBJ2-5; 7 bases match TRBD2. Near its end, the DNA agrees better with TRBJ2-7, so the J call may be wrong. The CDR3 is 18 amino acids. Germline lookup yields CDR1 MDHEN and CDR2 SYDVKM. The CDR3 DNA is TGTGCCAGCCGTAACCTGGGGGGGAGGAGCGGGGTACCCTACGAGCAGTACTTC. Protein: CASRNLGGRSGVPYEQYF.

This clonotype was seen only once. A clone one base away is much larger, so this may be a read error. The CDR3 protein is CASSPPLVGPPRNEQFF. In DNA form, the CDR3 reads TGTGCCAGCAGCCCCCCCCTAGTGGGACCACCTCGGAATGAGCAGTTCTTC. The rearrangement uses TRBV11-2 and TRBJ2-1; D possibly matches TRBD1 or TRBD2 (5 bases each). The germline V and J ends were trimmed by 5 bases and 7 bases, with 24 bases remaining between them. The germline V gene has CDR1 SGHAT and CDR2 FQNNGV. The CDR3 runs to 17 residues. Drawing the rest from reference TRBV11-2 and TRBJ2-1, the complete variable domain is EAGVAQSPRYKIIEKRQSVAFWCNPISGHATLYWYQQILGQGPKLLIQFQNNGVVDDSQLPKDRFSAERLKGVDSTLKIQPAKLEDSAVYLCASSPPLVGPPRNEQFFGPGTRLTVL.

In its sample, this clonotype was seen once. In nucleotides, the CDR3 is TGCAGTGCTACTGGTGGGGATGGGGGGGTTCGAAACATTCAGTACTTC. Translation gives CSATGGDGGVRNIQYF. This sequence joins TRBV20-1 and TRBJ2-4; TRBD2 agrees at 7 bases. The CDR3 totals 16 residues. Germline V lookup: CDR1 DFQATT, CDR2 SNEGSKA (reference sequence). J lost 6 bases, V lost 4 bases, and 15 bases had no gene match.

As regards this clonotype: This may be a read error: a much more frequent sequence differs by one nucleotide. V usage is TRBV9 and J usage is TRBJ2-3, with D possibly matching TRBD1 (6 bases). The CDR3 runs 19 residues. V gave up 4 bases and J gave up 11 bases, with 35 bases separating them. Germline assignment: CDR1 SGDLS and CDR2 YYNGEE. The CDR3 DNA follows: TGTGCCAGCAGCCCAGACCCTAGAGGCCAACGGACAGTCGCCTTGGGGCAGTATTTT. The encoded protein is CASSPDPRGQRTVALGQYF.

The sample holds a few counts of this clonotype. The V and J genes are TRBV12-3 or TRBV12-4 and TRBJ2-5; D may be TRBD2 (6 bases). The germline V and J ends were trimmed by 10 bases and 4 bases, with 19 bases remaining between them. The CDR3 covers 14 residues. The CDR3 DNA sequence: TGTGCCACCCTACTTAGCGGCACGGGAGAGACCCAGTACTTC. Its protein product is CATLLSGTGETQYF.

This clonotype came up many times. The chain combines TRBV5-1 with TRBJ1-6; 7 bases are shared with TRBD1. Trimming took 0 bases from V and 7 from J; bases not matched to a gene: 4. CDR3 length equals 15 residues. Looked up from germline, CDR1 is SGHRS and CDR2 is YFSETQ. The CDR3, as DNA: TGCGCCAGCAGCTTGGAAGGGGGCTTCAATTCACCCCTCCACTTT. Its protein product is CASSLEGGFNSPLHF.

The V gene is TRBV3-1, the J gene TRBJ1-6, with TRBD1 matching 7 bases. CDR1 is LGHDT and CDR2 is YNNKEL in the germline V gene (reference sequence). V shed 4 bases and J 16 bases; nucleotides not matched to a gene: 16. The CDR3 sequence is 15 residues long. CDR3 nucleotide sequence: TGTGCCAGCAGCCGCATACAGGGGACTCTTGAAAAACTCCACTTT. It codes for CASSRIQGTLEKLHF.

The chain employs TRBV4-3 and TRBJ2-7; 7 bases map to TRBD2. The J call may be in error: the DNA end matches TRBJ2-5 better. Germline lookup yields CDR1 LGHNA and CDR2 YSLEER. The CDR3 is 14 residues long. CDR3 protein: CASSQGRGGETQYF. In DNA, the CDR3 is TGCGCCAGCAGCCAGGGAAGGGGAGGGGAGACCCAGTACTTC.

On this clonotype itself: Relative to the germline gene, one junction end is altered; a read error may explain this. This chain joins TRBV7-9 and TRBJ1-5, with D perhaps TRBD1 (5 bases). This CDR3 spans 13 amino acids. Per the germline V gene, CDR1 is SEHNR and CDR2 is FQNEAQ (reference sequence). CDR3 loop: CASSSGVNQPQHF. CDR3 DNA sequence: TGTGCCAGCAGCTCGGGGGTCAATCAGCCTCAGCATTTT.

This clonotype has more than one count but fewer than ten. The chain links TRBV29-1 to TRBJ1-1; D not certain. Trimming shortened V by 3 bases and J by 1 base, and 12 bases separated the two germline ends. The CDR3 runs 14 residues. Germline V gene lookup returns CDR1 SQVTM and CDR2 ANQGSEA. CDR3 nucleotide sequence: TGCAGCGTTGAGCCCCAGGTAGGGAACACTGAAGCTTTCTTT. This sequence encodes CSVEPQVGNTEAFF.

Remarks on this clonotype: This sequence may be a read error, since a much larger clone differs from it by one base. The V and J genes are TRBV12-3 or TRBV12-4 and TRBJ1-2; D not resolved. The CDR3 sequence is 12 residues long. V lost 6 bases and J 8 bases, leaving 13 bases between the germline ends. As DNA, the CDR3 is TGTGCCAGCAGGCCCGGACGCCGCGGCTACACCTTC. It encodes CASRPGRRGYTF.

The V gene is TRBV28, the J gene TRBJ2-5, with no clear D. The CDR3 extends over 14 amino acids. The germline gives CDR1 MDHEN, CDR2 SYDVKM. V was trimmed by 8 bases and J by 7 bases, leaving 20 bases between them. CDR3 sequence: CASGLPTSLGTQYF. In DNA form, the CDR3 reads TGTGCCAGCGGATTACCGACCTCCTTAGGGACCCAGTACTTC.

Comment on this clonotype: The junction departs from germline at one end; a sequencing error may be responsible. The rearrangement joins TRBV4-2 to TRBJ2-7, with 14 positions matching TRBD2. This CDR3 spans 16 amino acids. Germline V lookup: CDR1 LGHNA, CDR2 YNFKEQ. DNA for the CDR3: TGTACCAGCAGCCCTGGGACTAGCGGGGGTTCCTACGAGCAGTACTTC. Translated: CTSSPGTSGGSYEQYF.

V and J are TRBV5-1 and TRBJ1-1, with D unclear. The CDR3 runs to 15 residues. V was shortened by 2 bases and J by 0 bases, with 11 bases between the two germline ends. Germline V gene lookup returns CDR1 SGHRS and CDR2 YFSETQ. The CDR3 DNA follows: TGCGCCAGCAGCTTTAATCCGGGGATGAACACTGAAGCTTTCTTT. Translating gives CASSFNPGMNTEAFF.

This clonotype has ten or more counts. CDR3 sequence: CASSPGGAYEQYF. As DNA, the CDR3 is TGTGCCAGCAGCCCGGGAGGGGCCTACGAGCAGTACTTC. The rearrangement joins TRBV7-9 to TRBJ2-7; 8 nucleotides line up with TRBD2. This CDR3 is 13 amino acids long. Trimming took 5 bases from V and 2 from J; bases not matched to a gene: 2. Germline-derived CDR1 and CDR2 are SEHNR and FQNEAQ (reference sequence).

This clonotype was observed a single time. The CDR3 here is CASRGYKYEQYF. CDR3 in DNA: TGTGCCAGCAGGGGTTACAAGTACGAGCAGTACTTC. The chain has TRBV25-1 and TRBJ2-4; D gene unclear. The J call may be incorrect, as the DNA end agrees better with TRBJ2-7. There are 12 residues in the CDR3. The germline V gene has CDR1 MGHDK and CDR2 SYGVNS.

This clonotype was seen a few times. The chain has TRBV18 and TRBJ2-3; perhaps D is TRBD1 or TRBD2 (5 bases each). The CDR3 totals 13 residues. CDR1 is KGHSH, CDR2 LQKENI, per germline. V was shortened by 2 bases and J by 6 bases, with 9 bases between the two germline ends. This chain's CDR3 is CASSPYEGDTQYF. DNA for the CDR3: TGTGCCAGCTCACCATATGAGGGGGATACGCAGTATTTT.

This sequence joins TRBV20-1 and TRBJ2-5, with D maybe TRBD2 (5 bases). The length of the CDR3 is 14 residues. CDR1 and CDR2 (germline): DFQATT, SNEGSKA (reference sequence). Trimming shortened V by 4 bases and J by 0 bases, and 12 bases separated the two germline ends. CDR3 protein: CSAKARGYQETQYF. The CDR3 DNA reads TGCAGTGCTAAGGCGAGAGGGTACCAAGAGACCCAGTACTTC.

This chain connects TRBV12-3 or TRBV12-4 to TRBJ1-1, with D hard to call. V lost 5 bases, J lost 4 bases, and 8 bases lay in between. The CDR3 sequence is 12 residues long. The CDR3 nucleotides are TGTGCCAGCAGTCGGAACCCCACTGAAGCTTTCTTT. Translation: CASSRNPTEAFF.